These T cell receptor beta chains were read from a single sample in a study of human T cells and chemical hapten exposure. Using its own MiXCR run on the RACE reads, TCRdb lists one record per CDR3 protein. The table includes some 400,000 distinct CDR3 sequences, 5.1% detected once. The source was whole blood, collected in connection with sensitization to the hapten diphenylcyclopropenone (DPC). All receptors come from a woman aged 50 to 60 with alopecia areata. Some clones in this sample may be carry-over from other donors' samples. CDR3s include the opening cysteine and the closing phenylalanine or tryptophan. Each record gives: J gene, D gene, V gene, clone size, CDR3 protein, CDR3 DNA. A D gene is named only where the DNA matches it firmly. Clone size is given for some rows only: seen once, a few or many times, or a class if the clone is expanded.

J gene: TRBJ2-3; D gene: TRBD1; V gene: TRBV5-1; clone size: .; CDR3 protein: CASNPRQGADTQYF; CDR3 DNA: TGCGCCAGCAACCCTCGGCAGGGGGCAGATACGCAGTATTTT
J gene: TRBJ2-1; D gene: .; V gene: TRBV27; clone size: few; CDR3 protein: CASSPLARSYNEQFF; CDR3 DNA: TGTGCCAGCAGTCCCCTTGCGAGGAGCTACAATGAGCAGTTCTTC
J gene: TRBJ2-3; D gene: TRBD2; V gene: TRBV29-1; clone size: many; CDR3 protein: CSVGSATSGRDTQYF; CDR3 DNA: TGCAGCGTGGGCTCGGCAACTAGCGGACGAGATACGCAGTATTTT
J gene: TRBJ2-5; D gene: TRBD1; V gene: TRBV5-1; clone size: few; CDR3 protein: CASSERTGQETQYF; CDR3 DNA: TGCGCCAGCAGCGAACGGACAGGCCAAGAGACCCAGTACTTC
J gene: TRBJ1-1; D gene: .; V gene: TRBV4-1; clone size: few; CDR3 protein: CASSRDSTGGGNTEAFF; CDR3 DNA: TGCGCCAGCAGCCGAGACTCCACAGGCGGGGGTAACACTGAAGCTTTCTTT
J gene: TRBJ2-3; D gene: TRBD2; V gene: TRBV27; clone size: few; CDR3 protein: CASALGLAGGPFPSTDTQYF; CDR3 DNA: TGTGCCAGCGCTCTTGGACTAGCGGGGGGCCCTTTCCCTAGCACAGATACGCAGTATTTT
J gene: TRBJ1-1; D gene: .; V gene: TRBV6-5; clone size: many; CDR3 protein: CASRNRELGTEAFF; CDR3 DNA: TGTGCCAGCAGAAACAGGGAGTTAGGCACTGAAGCTTTCTTT
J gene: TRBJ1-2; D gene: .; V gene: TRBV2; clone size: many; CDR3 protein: CASSDTQLPSYGYTF; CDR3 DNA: TGTGCCAGCAGTGACACCCAATTGCCTAGCTATGGCTACACCTTC
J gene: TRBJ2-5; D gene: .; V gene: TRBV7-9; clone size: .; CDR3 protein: CASSFSGETQYF; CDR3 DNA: TGTGCCAGCAGCTTCAGCGGAGAGACCCAGTACTTC
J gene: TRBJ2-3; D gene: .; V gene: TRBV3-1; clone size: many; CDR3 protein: CASSQTHSGDTQYF; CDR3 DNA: TGTGCCAGCAGCCAAACGCATAGCGGAGATACGCAGTATTTT
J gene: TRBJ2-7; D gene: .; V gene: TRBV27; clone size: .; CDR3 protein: CASNPRGGRHYEQYF; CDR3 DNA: TGTGCCAGCAACCCCCGCGGGGGCCGCCACTACGAGCAGTACTTC
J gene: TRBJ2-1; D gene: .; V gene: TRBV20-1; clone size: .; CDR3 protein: CSSFSALSSYNEQFF; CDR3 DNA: TGCAGTTCCTTCTCGGCCCTCAGCTCCTACAATGAGCAGTTCTTC
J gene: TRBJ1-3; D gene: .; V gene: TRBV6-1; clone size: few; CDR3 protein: CASSTTGSGNTIYF; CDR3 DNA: TGTGCCAGCAGTACGACGGGCTCTGGAAACACCATATATTTT
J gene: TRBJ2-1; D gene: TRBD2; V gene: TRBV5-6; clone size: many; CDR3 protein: CASRFLGPGGNEQFF; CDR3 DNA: TGTGCCAGCAGGTTCCTAGGCCCGGGGGGCAATGAGCAGTTCTTC
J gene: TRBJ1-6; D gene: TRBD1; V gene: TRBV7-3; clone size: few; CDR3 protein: CASSLTGTGSYNSPLHF; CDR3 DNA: TGTGCCAGCAGCTTAACCGGGACAGGGTCTTATAATTCACCCCTCCACTTT
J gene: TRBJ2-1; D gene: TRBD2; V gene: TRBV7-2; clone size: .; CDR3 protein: CASSGGTSGLGEQFF; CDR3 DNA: TGTGCCAGCAGCGGCGGGACTAGCGGGCTGGGTGAGCAGTTCTTC
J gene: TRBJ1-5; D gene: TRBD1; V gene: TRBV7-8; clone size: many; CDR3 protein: CASSLASLRTGAVYSNQPQHF; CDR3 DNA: TGTGCCAGCAGCTTAGCGAGTTTAAGGACAGGGGCTGTTTATAGCAATCAGCCCCAGCATTTT
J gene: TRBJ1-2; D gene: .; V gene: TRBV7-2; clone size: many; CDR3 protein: CASSAGLLPPGYTF; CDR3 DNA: TGTGCCAGCAGCGCGGGCCTCCTCCCGCCTGGCTACACCTTC
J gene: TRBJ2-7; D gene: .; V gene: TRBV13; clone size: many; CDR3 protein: CASSPPGVSYEQYF; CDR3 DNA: TGTGCCAGCAGCCCCCCCGGGGTGTCCTACGAGCAGTACTTC
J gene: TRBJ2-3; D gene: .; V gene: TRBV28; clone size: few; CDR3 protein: CASSTQATDTQYF; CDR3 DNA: TGTGCCAGCAGTACCCAGGCCACAGATACGCAGTATTTT
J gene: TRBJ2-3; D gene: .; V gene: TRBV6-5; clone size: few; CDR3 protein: CASSYSNRERATQYF; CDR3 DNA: TGTGCCAGCAGTTACTCGAACAGGGAGAGGGCTACGCAGTATTTT
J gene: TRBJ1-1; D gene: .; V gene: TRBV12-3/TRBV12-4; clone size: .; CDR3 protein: CASSSPPGRAFF; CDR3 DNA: TGTGCCAGCAGCTCGCCTCCAGGGCGGGCTTTCTTT
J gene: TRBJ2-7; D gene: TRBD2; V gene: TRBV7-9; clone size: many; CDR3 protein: CASSSVASGRGEQYF; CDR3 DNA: TGTGCCAGCAGCTCCGTGGCTAGCGGGAGAGGCGAGCAGTACTTC
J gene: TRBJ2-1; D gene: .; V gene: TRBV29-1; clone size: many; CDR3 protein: CSVEGNTGLYNEQFF; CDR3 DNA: TGCAGCGTTGAAGGGAATACAGGGCTTTACAATGAGCAGTTCTTC
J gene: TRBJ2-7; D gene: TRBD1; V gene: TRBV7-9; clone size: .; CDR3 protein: CASSTRTGGSYEQYF; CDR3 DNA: TGTGCCAGCAGCACCCGGACAGGGGGCTCCTACGAGCAGTACTTC
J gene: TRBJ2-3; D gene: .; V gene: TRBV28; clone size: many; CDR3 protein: CASSLVGPMADTQYF; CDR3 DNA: TGTGCCAGCAGTTTGGTGGGGCCGATGGCAGATACGCAGTATTTT
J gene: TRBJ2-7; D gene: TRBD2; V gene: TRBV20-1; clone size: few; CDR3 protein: CSASGLAETYEQYF; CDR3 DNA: TGCAGTGCTAGTGGACTAGCGGAAACCTACGAGCAGTACTTC
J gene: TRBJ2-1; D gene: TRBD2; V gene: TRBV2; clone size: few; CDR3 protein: CASRLGLAGTEQFF; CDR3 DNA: TGTGCCAGCAGGCTTGGACTAGCGGGAACTGAGCAGTTCTTC